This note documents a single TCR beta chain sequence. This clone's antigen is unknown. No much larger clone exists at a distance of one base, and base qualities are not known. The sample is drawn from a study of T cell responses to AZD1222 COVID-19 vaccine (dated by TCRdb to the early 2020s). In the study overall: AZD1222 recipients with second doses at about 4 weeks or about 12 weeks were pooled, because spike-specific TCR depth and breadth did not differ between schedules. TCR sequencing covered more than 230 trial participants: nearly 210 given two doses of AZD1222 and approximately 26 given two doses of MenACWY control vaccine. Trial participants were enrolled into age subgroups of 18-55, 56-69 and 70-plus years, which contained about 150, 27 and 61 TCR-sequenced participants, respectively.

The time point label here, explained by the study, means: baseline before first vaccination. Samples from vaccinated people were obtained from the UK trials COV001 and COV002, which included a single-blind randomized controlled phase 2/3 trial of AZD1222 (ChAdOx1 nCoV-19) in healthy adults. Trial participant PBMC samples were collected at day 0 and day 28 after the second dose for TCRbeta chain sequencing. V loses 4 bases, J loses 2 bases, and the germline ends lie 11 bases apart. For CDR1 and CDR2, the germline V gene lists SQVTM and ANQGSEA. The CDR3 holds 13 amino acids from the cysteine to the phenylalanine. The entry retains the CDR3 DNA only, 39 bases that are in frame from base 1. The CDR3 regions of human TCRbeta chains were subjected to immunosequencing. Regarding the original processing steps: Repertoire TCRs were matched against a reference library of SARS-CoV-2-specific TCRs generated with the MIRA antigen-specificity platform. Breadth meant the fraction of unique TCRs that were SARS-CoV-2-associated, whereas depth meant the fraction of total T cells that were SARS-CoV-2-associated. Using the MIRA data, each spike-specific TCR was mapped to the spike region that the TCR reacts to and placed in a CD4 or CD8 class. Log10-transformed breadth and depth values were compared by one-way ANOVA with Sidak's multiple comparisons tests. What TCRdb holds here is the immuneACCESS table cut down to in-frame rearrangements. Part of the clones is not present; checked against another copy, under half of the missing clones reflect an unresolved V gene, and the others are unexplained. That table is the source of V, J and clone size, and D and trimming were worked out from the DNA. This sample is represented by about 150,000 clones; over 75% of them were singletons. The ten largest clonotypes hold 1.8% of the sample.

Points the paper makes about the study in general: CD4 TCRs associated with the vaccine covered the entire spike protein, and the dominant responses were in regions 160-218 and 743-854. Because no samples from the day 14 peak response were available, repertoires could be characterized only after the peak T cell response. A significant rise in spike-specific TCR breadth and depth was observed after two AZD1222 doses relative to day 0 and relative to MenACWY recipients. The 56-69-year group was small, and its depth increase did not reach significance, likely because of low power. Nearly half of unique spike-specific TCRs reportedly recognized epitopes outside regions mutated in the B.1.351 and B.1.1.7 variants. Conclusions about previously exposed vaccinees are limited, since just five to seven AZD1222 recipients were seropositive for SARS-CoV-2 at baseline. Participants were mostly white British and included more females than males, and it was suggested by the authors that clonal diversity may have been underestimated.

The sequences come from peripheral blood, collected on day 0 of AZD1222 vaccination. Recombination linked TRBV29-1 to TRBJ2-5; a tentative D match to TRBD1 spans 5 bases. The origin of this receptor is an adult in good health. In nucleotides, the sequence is TGCAGCGTTGTACCCCCAGGGCAAGAGACCCAGTACTTC. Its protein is CSVVPPGQETQYF.